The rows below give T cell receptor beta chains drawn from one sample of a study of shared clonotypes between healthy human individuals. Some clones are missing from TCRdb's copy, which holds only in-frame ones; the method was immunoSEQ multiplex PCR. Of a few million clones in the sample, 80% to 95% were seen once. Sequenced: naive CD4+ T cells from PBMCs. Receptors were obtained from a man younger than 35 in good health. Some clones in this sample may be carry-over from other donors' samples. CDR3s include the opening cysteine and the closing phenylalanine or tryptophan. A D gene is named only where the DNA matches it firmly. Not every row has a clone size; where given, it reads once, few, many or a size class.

CASRRQGSAEAFF,TGTGCCAGTAGGCGACAGGGTAGCGCTGAAGCTTTCTTT,TRBV19,TRBD1,.,TRBJ1-1
CASRIRGSGTDTQYF,TGTGCCAGCAGGATACGAGGCAGCGGCACAGATACGCAGTATTTT,TRBV6-1,.,.,TRBJ2-3
CASSSGGREYGYTF,TGTGCCAGCAGCTCCGGCGGGCGTGAATATGGCTACACCTTC,TRBV5-4,.,.,TRBJ1-2
CASSPIGGSHTEAFF,TGTGCCAGCTCACCTATCGGGGGGTCACACACTGAAGCTTTCTTT,TRBV18,.,.,TRBJ1-1
CASSQAGQSHYSPLHF,TGCGCCAGCAGCCAGGCCGGACAGTCGCATTATTCACCCCTCCACTTT,TRBV4-1,.,.,TRBJ1-6
CSAKGSEWSYNEQFF,TGCAGCGCCAAGGGTTCGGAGTGGTCCTACAATGAGCAGTTCTTC,TRBV29-1,.,.,TRBJ2-1
CASSSDRVRLGNGNTGELFF,TGTGCCAGTAGCTCGGACAGGGTCCGACTGGGCAACGGGAACACCGGGGAGCTGTTTTTT,TRBV19,TRBD1,.,TRBJ2-2
CASSSFRTATSTDTQYF,TGTGCCAGCAGTTCCTTCCGGACGGCCACTAGCACAGATACGCAGTATTTT,TRBV27,.,.,TRBJ2-3
CASSLGMGSGTQYF,TGTGCCAGCAGCTTAGGAATGGGTTCGGGTACGCAGTATTTT,TRBV11-3,.,once,TRBJ2-3
CASSPGDRVETQYF,TGTGCCAGCAGTCCGGGGGACAGGGTGGAGACCCAGTACTTC,TRBV28,TRBD1,.,TRBJ2-5
CASSFDWASTGELFF,TGCGCCAGCAGCTTCGACTGGGCTAGCACCGGGGAGCTGTTTTTT,TRBV5-1,.,.,TRBJ2-2
CASSLAPAYEQYF,TGTGCCAGCAGCTTAGCGCCGGCCTACGAGCAGTACTTC,TRBV7-2,.,.,TRBJ2-7
CASSPRSTGYTGELFF,TGTGCCAGCTCACCACGGTCGACAGGGTACACCGGGGAGCTGTTTTTT,TRBV18,TRBD1,.,TRBJ2-2
CASKINRCRGEGPDTQYF,TGTGCCAGCAAGATCAATCGATGCAGGGGCGAGGGTCCAGATACGCAGTATTTT,TRBV25-1,.,.,TRBJ2-3
CASSRGTGGNEKLFF,TGTGCCAGCTCACGCGGGACAGGAGGAAATGAAAAACTGTTTTTT,TRBV18,TRBD1,.,TRBJ1-4
CASSYPGQEGYTF,TGTGCCAGCAGTTACCCTGGACAGGAAGGCTACACCTTC,TRBV6-5,TRBD1,.,TRBJ1-2
CASSQPPQFLLRPNTEAFF,TGCGCCAGCAGTCAACCGCCCCAATTCCTTCTTCGACCGAACACTGAAGCTTTCTTT,TRBV23-1,.,.,TRBJ1-1
CASSTGGDYGYTF,TGTGCCAGCAGTACAGGGGGAGACTATGGCTACACCTTC,TRBV28,TRBD1,.,TRBJ1-2
CAWSKGQRKTQYF,TGTGCCTGGAGTAAAGGACAAAGAAAGACCCAGTACTTC,TRBV30,.,.,TRBJ2-5
CASSLVAVQGNQPQHF,TGTGCCAGCAGCTTGGTTGCCGTCCAAGGCAATCAGCCCCAGCATTTT,TRBV5-5,.,.,TRBJ1-5
CASTTGPAMNTEAFF,TGTGCCAGCACCACAGGTCCAGCCATGAACACTGAAGCTTTCTTT,TRBV6-5,.,.,TRBJ1-1
CASSLLLQETQYF,TGTGCCAGCAGTTTACTACTGCAAGAGACCCAGTACTTC,TRBV28,.,.,TRBJ2-5
CASSFRLPLSYEQYF,TGTGCCAGCAGCTTCCGCCTCCCGCTCTCCTACGAGCAGTACTTC,TRBV13,.,once,TRBJ2-7
CASSLEGILYNEQFF,TGTGCCAGCAGCTTGGAGGGGATACTCTACAATGAGCAGTTCTTC,TRBV5-4,.,.,TRBJ2-1
CASSESGGPYEQYF,TGTGCCAGCAGTGAATCGGGGGGACCCTACGAGCAGTACTTC,TRBV6-1,TRBD2,.,TRBJ2-7
CASSFLTRDIKLVGPYEQYF,TGTGCCAGCAGCTTTCTTACCCGGGACATTAAACTAGTGGGACCCTACGAGCAGTACTTC,TRBV5-8,.,.,TRBJ2-7
CASSPLDRGNQPQHF,TGTGCCAGCAGTCCTCTGGACAGGGGAAATCAGCCCCAGCATTTT,TRBV28,TRBD1,.,TRBJ1-5
CASSPGGSRPYEQYF,TGTGCCAGCAGTCCCGGCGGCAGCCGTCCCTACGAGCAGTACTTC,TRBV9,.,once,TRBJ2-7
CASSFDGNYGYTF,TGTGCCAGCAGCTTTGACGGAAACTATGGCTACACCTTC,TRBV7-3,.,.,TRBJ1-2
CASSVNEKLFF,TGTGCCAGCAGTGTGAATGAAAAACTGTTTTTT,TRBV6-5,.,.,TRBJ1-4
CASSTWTSGITGELFF,TGTGCCAGCAGCACCTGGACTAGCGGGATCACCGGGGAGCTGTTTTTT,TRBV7-9,TRBD2,.,TRBJ2-2